Detailed here is one TCR beta chain. What it recognizes is unknown. This sample is part of a study of beta chain features in type 1 diabetes. Study-level information: Examination spanned 100 million to 120 million sorted cells from all samples. Study-level results: TCRB CDR3s were moderately but significantly shorter in Type 1 diabetes patients in all four CD4+ subsets.

Germline V CDR1 and CDR2: MNHEY, SMNVEV (reference sequence). CDR3 size: 14 residues. V was clipped by 6 bases and J by 4 bases; unmatched bases: 6. Sequenced material consisted of expressed TCRB transcripts (all of the isolated RNA was reverse transcribed). Sequencing used immunoSEQ multiplex PCR; TCRdb keeps in-frame clones, though not all of them. The sample has 150,000 to 200,000 clones; 63% are singletons. Each donor gave one heparinised blood draw averaging roughly 120 mL. Markers CD45RO/CCR7/CD25/CD127/CD95/CD27 served to sort CD4+ naive, central memory, regulatory and stem cell-like memory cells. Once sorted, every population was more than 95% pure.

The rearrangement links TRBV27 to TRBJ2-3; 8 bases are shared with TRBD2. The TCR originated in a man younger than 45 with type 1 diabetes. The sequenced sample consisted of naive CD4+ T cells from blood. Written as DNA, the CDR3 is TGTGCCAGCAGCAAGGCGGGGGGCTCAGATACGCAGTATTTT. Protein sequence: CASSKAGGSDTQYF.